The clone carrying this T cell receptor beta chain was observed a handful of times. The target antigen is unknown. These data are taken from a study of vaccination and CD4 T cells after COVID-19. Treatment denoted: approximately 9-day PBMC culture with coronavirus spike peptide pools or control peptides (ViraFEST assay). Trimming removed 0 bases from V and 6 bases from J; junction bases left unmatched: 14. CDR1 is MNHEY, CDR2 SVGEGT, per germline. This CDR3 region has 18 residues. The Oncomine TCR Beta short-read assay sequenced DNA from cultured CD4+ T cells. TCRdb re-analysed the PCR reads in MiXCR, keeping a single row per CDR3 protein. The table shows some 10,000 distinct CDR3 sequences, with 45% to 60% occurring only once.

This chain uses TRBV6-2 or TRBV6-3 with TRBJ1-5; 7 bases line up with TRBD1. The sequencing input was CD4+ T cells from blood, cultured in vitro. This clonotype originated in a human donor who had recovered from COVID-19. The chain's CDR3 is CASSYSRQGDGGGQPQHF. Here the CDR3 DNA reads TGTGCCAGCAGTTACTCGCGACAGGGTGATGGGGGCGGTCAGCCCCAGCATTTT.